Below, 26 T cell receptor beta chains from the same sample are listed, as sequenced in a study of blood T cell repertoires in COVID-19. Here immunoSEQ multiplex PCR was the method, and the copy in TCRdb shows in-frame clones only, minus some. The sample has over 90,000 clones; around 87% are singletons. The sequencing input was peripheral blood. These receptors originate from a human donor in a cohort sampled during active COVID-19.

This chain connects TRBV15 to TRBJ1-2; D is ambiguous. Trimming removed 9 bases at V and 4 bases at J, with 18 bases between. The germline gives CDR1 LNHNV, CDR2 YYDKDF (reference sequence). CDR3 size: 14 residues. CDR3 bases: TGTGCCACGGAGCCCGAGGCCGGGATCTATGGCTACACCTTC. It translates to CATEPEAGIYGYTF. The full variable domain, its missing parts supplied by reference TRBV15 and TRBJ1-2, is DAMVIQNPRYQVTQFGKPVTLSCSQTLNHNVMYWYQQKSSQAPKLLFHYYDKDFNNEADTPDNFQSRRPNTSFCFLDIRSPGLGDTAMYLCATEPEAGIYGYTFGSGTRLTVV.

The V call is TRBV5-8, the J call TRBJ2-2; 7 nucleotides agree with TRBD1. V shed 4 bases and J 4 bases; nucleotides not matched to a gene: 7. CDR3 length: 15 residues. Germline CDR1 reads SGHTS; CDR2 reads YDEGEE. CDR3 amino acids: CASSQDREFTGELFF. CDR3 DNA: TGTGCCAGCAGCCAAGACAGGGAGTTCACCGGGGAGCTGTTTTTT.

The chain couples TRBV7-2 to TRBJ2-3, with no clear D. CDR3 length equals 13 residues. The V end was cut by 2 bases, the J end by 3 bases, with 6 bases between. Germline CDR1 SGHTA, CDR2 FQGNSA. CDR3 sequence: CASSLYGTDTQYF. The CDR3, as DNA: TGTGCCAGCAGCTTATACGGGACAGATACGCAGTATTTT. The entire variable domain, with the rest obtained from reference TRBV7-2 and TRBJ2-3, is as follows: GAGVSQSPSNKVTEKGKDVELRCDPISGHTALYWYRQSLGQGLEFLIYFQGNSAPDKSGLPSDRFSAERTGGSVSTLTIQRTQQEDSAVYLCASSLYGTDTQYFGPGTRLTVL.

The V call is TRBV20-1, the J call TRBJ2-3, with 12 bases aligning to TRBD2. There are 16 residues in the CDR3. Germline values: CDR1 DFQATT, CDR2 SNEGSKA (reference sequence). The ends lost 3 bases at V and 2 bases at J; junction bases unmatched: 6. The DNA for the CDR3 is TGCAGTGCTAGTGTCGGACTAGCGGGACTCACAGATACGCAGTATTTT. This gives the protein CSASVGLAGLTDTQYF.

The V gene is TRBV30, the J gene TRBJ1-2; D call uncertain. The CDR3 sequence is 14 residues long. Trimming removed 2 bases at V and 5 bases at J, with 15 bases between. The germline V gene encodes CDR1 GTSNPN and CDR2 SVGIG (reference sequence). The CDR3 is CAWSPGLQLYGYTF. Here the CDR3 DNA reads TGTGCCTGGAGTCCTGGCCTCCAGTTATATGGCTACACCTTC. Variable domain in full (rest from reference TRBV30 and TRBJ1-2): SQTIHQWPATLVQPVGSPLSLECTVEGTSNPNLYWYRQAAGRGLQLLFYSVGIGQISSEVPQNLSASRPQDRQFILSSKKLLLSDSGFYLCAWSPGLQLYGYTFGSGTRLTVV.

The chain couples TRBV7-2 to TRBJ1-5; perhaps TRBD1 as D (6 bases). The V and J ends lost 4 bases and 4 bases respectively, with 11 bases between them. The CDR3 is made up of 14 amino acids. CDR1 and CDR2 from the germline V gene are SGHTA and FQGNSA. The CDR3 is CASSSRGGNQPQHF. For the CDR3, the DNA is TGTGCCAGCAGCTCCAGGGGCGGGAATCAGCCCCAGCATTTT.

This sequence joins TRBV4-1 and TRBJ2-1; 8 bases align to TRBD2. This CDR3 is 17 amino acids long. J lost 2 bases, V lost 1 base, and 7 bases had no gene match. Germline CDR1 is MGHRA and CDR2 is YSYEKL. The CDR3 coding sequence is TGCGCCAGCAGCCAAGTCTCGGGGGGGGCCGCCTACAATGAGCAGTTCTTC. Translating it yields CASSQVSGGAAYNEQFF.

The V gene is TRBV7-2, the J gene TRBJ1-1; no clear D gene. The CDR3 contains 15 residues. The V gene's germline CDR1 is SGHTA and CDR2 FQGNSA. V gave up 1 base and J gave up 2 bases, with 11 bases separating them. Here the CDR3 DNA reads TGTGCCAGCAGCTTAGTAGGAGCTCTTAACACTGAAGCTTTCTTT. As protein: CASSLVGALNTEAFF.

The chain combines TRBV6-6 with TRBJ2-7; 9 bases map to TRBD1. CDR1 and CDR2 (germline): MNHNY, SVGAGI (reference sequence). The V segment lost 2 bases and the J segment 4 bases; nucleotides outside the gene matches: 9. The CDR3 is 16 residues long. In DNA form, the CDR3 reads TGTGCCAGCAGTTACCTTCTTACAGGGGGCTCATACGAGCAGTACTTC. This translates into CASSYLLTGGSYEQYF.

This clone is deemed medium-sized. The rearrangement uses TRBV7-2 and TRBJ2-2, with 8 bases that match TRBD1. This CDR3 comprises 16 residues. CDR1 is SGHTA and CDR2 is FQGNSA in the germline V gene. The V segment lost 4 bases and the J segment 9 bases; nucleotides outside the gene matches: 13. CDR3 coding DNA: TGTGCCAGCAGCTCCGGGACAGGAGTCTTAAGTCGGGAGCTGTTTTTT. Its translation: CASSSGTGVLSRELFF.

The chain recombines TRBV19 with TRBJ2-1; D remains unclear. The CDR3 runs to 11 residues. Germline loops: CDR1 LNHDA, CDR2 SQIVND (reference sequence). V lost 7 bases and J lost 7, with 8 bases in between. CDR3 sequence (DNA): TGTGCCAGTAAGGAAGCGAATGAGCAGTTCTTC. Amino acids: CASKEANEQFF.

V and J are TRBV12-3 or TRBV12-4 and TRBJ1-5; no definite D call. V lost 5 bases and J lost 4, with 6 bases in between. The CDR3 is made up of 12 amino acids. In nucleotides, the CDR3 is TGTGCCAGCAGTCTGACTAATCAGCCCCAGCATTTT. Its translation: CASSLTNQPQHF.

The chain joins TRBV6-5 to TRBJ1-1, with 9 bases lining up with TRBD1. V shed 3 bases, J shed 11 bases, and the junction held 7 bases outside the gene matches. The CDR3 spans 13 residues. Germline V gene data show CDR1 as MNHEY and CDR2 as SVGAGI. This CDR3 reads CASSYPGTGQAFF. The CDR3 nucleotides read TGTGCCAGCAGTTATCCCGGGACAGGGCAGGCTTTCTTT.

The J gene is TRBJ2-2, the V gene TRBV6-2 or TRBV6-3, with 9 bases that match TRBD1. Germline trimming cut 6 bases from V and 4 bases from J; bases unmatched to any gene: 9. The germline V gene encodes CDR1 MNHEY and CDR2 SVGEGT. The CDR3 has 16 amino acids. CDR3 residues: CASSRPYRGPTGELFF. CDR3 coding DNA: TGTGCCAGCAGCCGACCGTACAGGGGGCCCACCGGGGAGCTGTTTTTT.

This sequence joins TRBV7-2 and TRBJ2-5; TRBD1 might be the D (5 bases). From germline, CDR1 is SGHTA and CDR2 FQGNSA. This CDR3 contains 13 residues. Trimming took off 5 bases at V and 5 bases at J, with 12 bases between the two ends. CDR3 sequence reads: CASSPGPSETQYF. The CDR3 DNA follows: TGTGCCAGCAGCCCAGGGCCCTCGGAGACCCAGTACTTC.

V and J are TRBV11-2 and TRBJ2-5; 7 bases match TRBD1. V was pared by 3 bases and J by 1 base, with 5 bases of the junction left unmatched. The germline V gene encodes CDR1 SGHAT and CDR2 FQNNGV. The CDR3 has 15 residues. The CDR3, as DNA: TGTGCCAGCAGCTTGAGAGGGACAGCCCAAGAGACCCAGTACTTC. It yields the protein CASSLRGTAQETQYF.

There are a few counts of this clone. This chain links TRBV6-2 or TRBV6-3 with TRBJ2-1, with a weak D call TRBD2 (6 bases). V gave up 0 bases and J gave up 12 bases, with 9 bases separating them. Germline CDR1 and CDR2: MNHEY and SVGEGT. The CDR3 has 12 residues. The CDR3 is CASSYSRGVQFF. CDR3 DNA sequence: TGTGCCAGCAGTTACTCGCGGGGAGTGCAGTTCTTC.

The V call is TRBV15, the J call TRBJ1-4, with unresolved D. Deletions cut 5 bases from V and 8 bases from J, with 12 bases between. This CDR3 contains 13 residues. Germline CDR1 LNHNV, CDR2 YYDKDF (reference sequence). The CDR3 protein is CATSSGSREKLFF. The CDR3 DNA is TGTGCCACCAGCTCGGGGAGTAGGGAAAAACTGTTTTTT.

The chain recombines TRBV6-5 with TRBJ1-4; D is unclear. The CDR3 extends over 12 amino acids. From germline, CDR1 is MNHEY and CDR2 SVGAGI. V lost 5 bases to trimming and J lost 12 bases, with 13 bases between them. The CDR3 region is CASSPSPEELFF. CDR3 sequence (DNA): TGTGCCAGCAGTCCCTCACCGGAGGAACTGTTTTTT.

The J gene is TRBJ2-1, the V gene TRBV7-2, with 10 bases fitting TRBD2. Germline-derived CDR1 and CDR2 are SGHTA and FQGNSA. The CDR3 covers 15 residues. V shed 3 bases, J shed 7 bases, and the junction held 6 bases outside the gene matches. CDR3: CASSFSETSGNEQFF. DNA for the CDR3: TGTGCCAGCAGCTTTTCCGAGACTAGCGGGAATGAGCAGTTCTTC.

The genes are TRBV7-2 and TRBJ2-7; 12 nucleotides line up with TRBD2. This CDR3 has 16 amino acids. Trimming removed 0 bases from V and 1 base from J; junction bases left unmatched: 1. Germline V CDR1 and CDR2: SGHTA, FQGNSA. The CDR3 protein is CASSLATSGGSYEQYF. The CDR3, as DNA: TGTGCCAGCAGCTTAGCCACTAGCGGGGGGTCCTACGAGCAGTACTTC.

The chain joins TRBV27 to TRBJ2-1; tentative D call: TRBD2 (5 bases). The CDR3 loop spans 13 amino acids. Germline V gene lookup returns CDR1 MNHEY and CDR2 SMNVEV (reference sequence). The V gene lost 6 bases and the J gene lost 3 bases, with 9 bases spanning the gap. The CDR3 loop is CASSQRSYNEQFF. Here the CDR3 DNA reads TGTGCCAGCAGCCAGCGGAGCTACAATGAGCAGTTCTTC.

This sequence joins TRBV14 and TRBJ1-1; no clear D. The CDR3 has 15 residues. Germline CDR1 is SGHDN and CDR2 is FVKESK. V shed 3 bases and J shed 0 bases, with 11 bases lying between them. The CDR3 here is CASSQLQNMNTEAFF. The DNA of the CDR3 is TGTGCCAGCAGCCAGCTACAGAACATGAACACTGAAGCTTTCTTT.

The chain uses TRBV7-6 and TRBJ2-1; 12 nucleotides agree with TRBD2. There are 16 residues in the CDR3. The germline V gene encodes CDR1 SGHVS and CDR2 FNYEAQ. V shed 5 bases and J 4 bases; nucleotides not matched to a gene: 6. The CDR3 bases are TGTGCCAGCAGCCCGACTAGCGGGGGACTATACAATGAGCAGTTCTTC. It yields the protein CASSPTSGGLYNEQFF.

V is TRBV30 and J is TRBJ2-3, with 11 bases matching TRBD2. Germline CDR1 and CDR2: GTSNPN and SVGIG (reference sequence). The CDR3 contains 16 residues. V lost 0 bases and J lost 6; bases outside the gene matches: 8. For the CDR3, the DNA is TGTGCCTGGAGTGTGGGTCTAGCGGGGGGTCGGGATACGCAGTATTTT. Protein product: CAWSVGLAGGRDTQYF.

In its sample, this clone was seen once. V usage is TRBV5-4 and J usage is TRBJ2-3; TRBD2 matches 11 bases. Germline V CDR1 and CDR2: SGHNT, YYREEE (reference sequence). V trimming: 4 bases; J trimming: 3 bases; junction bases outside the gene matches: 4. This CDR3 has 15 amino acids. The CDR3 is CASSTTSGETDTQYF. The CDR3 DNA follows: TGTGCCAGCAGCACGACTAGCGGGGAGACAGATACGCAGTATTTT. The variable domain in full, with the rest retrieved from reference TRBV5-4 and TRBJ2-3, is ETGVTQSPTHLIKTRGQQVTLRCSSQSGHNTVSWYQQALGQGPQFIFQYYREEENGRGNFPPRFSGLQFPNYSSELNVNALELDDSALYLCASSTTSGETDTQYFGPGTRLTVL.